The rows below give T cell receptor beta chains drawn from one sample of a study of control samples from healthy donors and cancer patients. Libraries were prepared by immunoSEQ multiplex PCR; TCRdb keeps only in-frame clonotypes and omits some of them. The sample contains approximately 220,000 clones, roughly 94% of which appear only once. The sequenced sample was blood. Source of these receptors: a man over 45 in good health. Both conserved end residues are part of each CDR3. D genes are given only for firm matches. The size of a clone is reported for some rows only, either as once, few or many, or as a class for expanded clones.

CASTLGAGKVNEQFF	TGTGCCAGCACCTTAGGGGCAGGGAAGGTCAATGAGCAGTTCTTC	.	TRBV9	TRBJ2-1	.
CASSSGQGGTGELFF	TGTGCCAGCAGCAGCGGGCAGGGGGGCACCGGGGAGCTGTTTTTT	.	TRBV9	TRBJ2-2	.
CASSRQGVANEQFF	TGTGCCAGCTCACGACAGGGGGTGGCCAATGAGCAGTTCTTC	.	TRBV18	TRBJ2-1	TRBD1
CASTLSGGNQPQHF	TGTGCCAGCACCCTTAGTGGGGGGAATCAGCCCCAGCATTTT	once	TRBV3-1/TRBV3-2	TRBJ1-5	.
CATRAGPGNTIYF	TGTGCCACCCGAGCTGGACCCGGAAACACCATATATTTT	.	TRBV6-5	TRBJ1-3	.
CASSARGNTEAFF	TGTGCCAGCAGTGCCAGGGGTAACACTGAAGCTTTCTTT	.	TRBV6-4	TRBJ1-1	.
CSARGGDGYTF	TGCAGTGCTCGGGGAGGAGATGGCTACACCTTC	.	TRBV20-1	TRBJ1-2	.
CASTGTGSVNTEAFF	TGTGCCAGCACTGGGACAGGGTCCGTGAACACTGAAGCTTTCTTT	.	TRBV2	TRBJ1-1	TRBD1
CASSYRGNTEAFF	TGTGCCAGCAGTTACCGGGGAAACACTGAAGCTTTCTTT	once	TRBV6-2/TRBV6-3	TRBJ1-1	.
CASSFSGGNTEAFF	TGTGCCAGCAGCTTCTCAGGGGGGAACACTGAAGCTTTCTTT	few	TRBV7-9	TRBJ1-1	TRBD1
CASSPGAASYEQYF	TGTGCCAGCTCACCAGGGGCAGCCTCCTACGAGCAGTACTTC	.	TRBV18	TRBJ2-7	.
CASSPDRGASNYGYTF	TGTGCCAGCAGCCCGGACAGGGGGGCCTCTAACTATGGCTACACCTTC	.	TRBV27	TRBJ1-2	TRBD1
CASSYRALRGGETQYF	TGTGCCAGCAGCTACCGGGCGCTCCGCGGGGGGGAGACCCAGTACTTC	.	TRBV5-6	TRBJ2-5	TRBD2
CASSRNRGAGDF	TGCGCCAGCAGCAGAAACAGGGGAGCCGGGGACTTC	.	TRBV5-1	TRBJ2-5	TRBD1
CASSHGGALIAEAFF	TGCGCCAGCAGCCATGGGGGGGCGTTAATAGCTGAAGCTTTCTTT	.	TRBV4-1	TRBJ1-1	.
CASSLLSGANVLTF	TGCGCCAGCAGCCTCCTCTCTGGGGCCAACGTCCTGACTTTC	.	TRBV5-1	TRBJ2-6	.
CAWSRMKRVYGYTF	TGTGCCTGGAGTAGAATGAAGAGAGTTTATGGCTACACCTTC	few	TRBV30	TRBJ1-2	.
CASSWEGMEDQPQHF	TGCGCCAGCAGCTGGGAGGGAATGGAGGATCAGCCCCAGCATTTT	.	TRBV5-1	TRBJ1-5	.
CASSLGIEQFF	TGTGCCAGTAGTCTCGGAATTGAGCAGTTCTTC	.	TRBV19	TRBJ2-1	.
CASSPTPSTDTQYF	TGTGCCAGCTCACCAACTCCAAGCACAGATACGCAGTATTTT	once	TRBV18	TRBJ2-3	.
CASSSTANTEAFF	TGTGCCAGTAGCTCGACAGCGAACACTGAAGCTTTCTTT	.	TRBV19	TRBJ1-1	.
CASSYLRTGHGGYTF	TGTGCCAGCAGTTATTTAAGGACAGGTCATGGTGGCTACACCTTC	.	TRBV6-6	TRBJ1-2	TRBD1
CASRQGLNTEAFF	TGTGCCAGCAGGCAGGGGTTAAACACTGAAGCTTTCTTT	.	TRBV6-5	TRBJ1-1	.
CASSGTQGTDTQYF	TGTGCCAGCAGTGGGACACAGGGCACAGATACGCAGTATTTT	.	TRBV2	TRBJ2-3	.
CASSEGKGYGEKLFF	TGTGCCAGCAGTGAAGGAAAGGGGTACGGTGAAAAACTGTTTTTT	.	TRBV6-1	TRBJ1-4	.
CASSYTSVGNTEAFF	TGTGCCAGCAGTTACACCTCGGTCGGGAACACTGAAGCTTTCTTT	.	TRBV6-5	TRBJ1-1	.
CASSPNSGTNTGELFF	TGTGCCAGCTCACCTAACAGCGGGACGAACACCGGGGAGCTGTTTTTT	.	TRBV18	TRBJ2-2	TRBD2
CASSKTSGKPYEQYF	TGTGCCAGCAGTAAGACTAGCGGGAAACCCTACGAGCAGTACTTC	.	TRBV2	TRBJ2-7	TRBD2
CASSSGGTPSYEQYF	TGTGCCAGCAGCTCCGGGGGGACACCTTCCTACGAGCAGTACTTC	.	TRBV7-9	TRBJ2-7	.
CASSKLGQSSYNSPLHF	TGTGCCAGCAGCAAACTGGGGCAGAGCTCCTATAATTCACCCCTCCACTTT	.	TRBV21-1	TRBJ1-6	.